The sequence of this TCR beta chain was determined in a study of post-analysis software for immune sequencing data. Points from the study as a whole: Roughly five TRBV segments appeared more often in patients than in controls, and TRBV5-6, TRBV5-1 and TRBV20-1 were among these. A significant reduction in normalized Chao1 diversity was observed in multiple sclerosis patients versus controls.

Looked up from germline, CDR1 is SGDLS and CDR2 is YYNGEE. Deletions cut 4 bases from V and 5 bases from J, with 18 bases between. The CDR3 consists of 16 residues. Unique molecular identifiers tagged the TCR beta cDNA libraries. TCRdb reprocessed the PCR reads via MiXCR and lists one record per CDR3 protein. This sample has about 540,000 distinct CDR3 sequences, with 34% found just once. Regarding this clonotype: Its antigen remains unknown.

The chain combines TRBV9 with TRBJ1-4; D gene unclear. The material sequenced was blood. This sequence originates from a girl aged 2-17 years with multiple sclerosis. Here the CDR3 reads CASSSRDRPLNEKLFF. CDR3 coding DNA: TGTGCCAGCAGCTCGCGAGACCGCCCTTTGAATGAAAAACTGTTTTTT.